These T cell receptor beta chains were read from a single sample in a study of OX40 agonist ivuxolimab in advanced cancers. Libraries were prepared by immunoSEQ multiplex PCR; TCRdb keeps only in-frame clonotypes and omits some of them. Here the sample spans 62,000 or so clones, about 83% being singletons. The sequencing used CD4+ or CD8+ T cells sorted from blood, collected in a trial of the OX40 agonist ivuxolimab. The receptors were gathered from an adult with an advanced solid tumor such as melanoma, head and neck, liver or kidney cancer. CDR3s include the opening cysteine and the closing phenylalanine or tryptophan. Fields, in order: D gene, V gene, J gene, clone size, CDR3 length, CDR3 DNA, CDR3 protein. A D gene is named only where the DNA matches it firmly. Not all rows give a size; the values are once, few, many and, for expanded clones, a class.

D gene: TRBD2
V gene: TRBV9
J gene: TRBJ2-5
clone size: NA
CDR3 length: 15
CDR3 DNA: TGTGCCAGCAGCGCAGGGACTAGCGGGGTGGAGACCCAGTACTTC
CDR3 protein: CASSAGTSGVETQYF

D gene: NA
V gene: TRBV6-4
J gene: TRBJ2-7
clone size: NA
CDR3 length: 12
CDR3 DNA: TGTGCCAGCAGTTACTCCGGGGTCGAGCAGTACTTC
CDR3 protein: CASSYSGVEQYF

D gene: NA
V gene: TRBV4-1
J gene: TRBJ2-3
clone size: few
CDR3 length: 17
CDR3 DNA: TGCGCCAGCAGCCAAGGGCCGACGGCCGGCCGTGGAGATACGCAGTATTTT
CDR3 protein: CASSQGPTAGRGDTQYF

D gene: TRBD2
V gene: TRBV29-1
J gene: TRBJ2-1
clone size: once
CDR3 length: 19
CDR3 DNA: TGCAGCGTTGAAGAGTTTGGGACTAGCGGGGGAAACCCTTACAATGAGCAGTTCTTC
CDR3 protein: CSVEEFGTSGGNPYNEQFF

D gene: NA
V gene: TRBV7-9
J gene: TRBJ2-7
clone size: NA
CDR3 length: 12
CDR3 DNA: TGTGCCAGCAGCAAAACAGGGTACGAGCAGTACTTC
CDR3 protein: CASSKTGYEQYF

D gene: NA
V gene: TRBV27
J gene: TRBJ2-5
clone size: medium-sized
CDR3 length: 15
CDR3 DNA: TGTGCCAGCAGGGGGTTTAAGGGGAGCACCGAGACCCAGTACTTC
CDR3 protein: CASRGFKGSTETQYF

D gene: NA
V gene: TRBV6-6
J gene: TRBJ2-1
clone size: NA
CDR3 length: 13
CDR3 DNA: TGTGCCAGCAGTGGGCAGAGAGACAATGAGCAGTTCTTC
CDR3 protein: CASSGQRDNEQFF

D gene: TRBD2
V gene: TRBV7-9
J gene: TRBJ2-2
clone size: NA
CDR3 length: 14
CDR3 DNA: TGTGCCAGCAGCTTGGGAGCGGGAGCCGGGGAGCTGTTTTTT
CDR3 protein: CASSLGAGAGELFF

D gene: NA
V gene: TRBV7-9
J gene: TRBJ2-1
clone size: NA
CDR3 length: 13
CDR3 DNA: TGTGCCAGCAGCTTGAGTGGGGGTAATGAGCAGTTCTTC
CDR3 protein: CASSLSGGNEQFF

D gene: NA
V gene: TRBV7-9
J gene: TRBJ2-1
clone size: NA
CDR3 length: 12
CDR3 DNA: TGTGCCAGCAGCAGGGTTAGGGATGAGCAGTTCTTC
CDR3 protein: CASSRVRDEQFF

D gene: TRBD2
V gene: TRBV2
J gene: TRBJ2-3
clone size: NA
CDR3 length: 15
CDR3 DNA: TGTGCCACCCGGGAGGGGACTAGCGTAACAGATACGCAGTATTTT
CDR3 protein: CATREGTSVTDTQYF

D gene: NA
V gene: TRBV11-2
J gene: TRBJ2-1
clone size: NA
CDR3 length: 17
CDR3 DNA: TGTGCCAGCAGCTCGTTGGACAGCCGACCAGCCTACAATGAGCAGTTCTTC
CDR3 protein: CASSSLDSRPAYNEQFF

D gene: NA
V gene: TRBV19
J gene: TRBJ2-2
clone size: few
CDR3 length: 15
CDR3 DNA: TGTGCCAGTACCGACTCCGGGACCAACACCGGGGAGCTGTTTTTT
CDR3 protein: CASTDSGTNTGELFF

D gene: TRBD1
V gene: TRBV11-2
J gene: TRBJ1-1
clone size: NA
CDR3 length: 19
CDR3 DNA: TGTGCCAGCAGCCGGAGGTATGGGACAGGGGGCCTTCAGAACACTGAAGCTTTCTTT
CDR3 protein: CASSRRYGTGGLQNTEAFF

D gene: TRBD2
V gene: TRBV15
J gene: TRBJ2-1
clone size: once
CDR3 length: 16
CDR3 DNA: TGTGCCACCAGCAGAGGGGGCGGGGGGAACTACAATGAGCAGTTCTTC
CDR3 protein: CATSRGGGGNYNEQFF

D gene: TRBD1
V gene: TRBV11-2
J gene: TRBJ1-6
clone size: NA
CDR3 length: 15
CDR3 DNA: TGTGCCAGCAGCGGTCACAGGGGCGTTAATTCACCCCTCCACTTT
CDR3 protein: CASSGHRGVNSPLHF

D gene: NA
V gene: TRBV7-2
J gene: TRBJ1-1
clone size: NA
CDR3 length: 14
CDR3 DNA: TGTGCCAGCAGCTTTTCAGGTCCGAACACTGAAGCTTTCTTT
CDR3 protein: CASSFSGPNTEAFF

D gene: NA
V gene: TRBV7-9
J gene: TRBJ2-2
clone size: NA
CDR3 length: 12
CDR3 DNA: TGTGCCAGCAGCTTAAGCGTCGGGGAGCTGTTTTTT
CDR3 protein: CASSLSVGELFF

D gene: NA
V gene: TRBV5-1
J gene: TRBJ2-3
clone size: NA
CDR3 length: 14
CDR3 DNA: TGCGCCAGCAGCCCCGACCACGCCGCAGATACGCAGTATTTT
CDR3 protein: CASSPDHAADTQYF

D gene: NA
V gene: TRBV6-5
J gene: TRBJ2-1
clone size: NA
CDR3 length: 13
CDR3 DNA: TGTGCCAGCAGTTACGACAGATACAATGAGCAGTTCTTC
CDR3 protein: CASSYDRYNEQFF

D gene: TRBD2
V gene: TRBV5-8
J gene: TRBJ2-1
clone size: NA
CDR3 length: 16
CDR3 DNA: TGTGCCAGCAGCTTAGGAGCGGGAGGCTCCTACAATGAGCAGTTCTTC
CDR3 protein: CASSLGAGGSYNEQFF

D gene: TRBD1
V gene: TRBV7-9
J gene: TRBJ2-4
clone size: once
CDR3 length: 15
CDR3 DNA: TGTGCCAGCAGCTTAGTGTCAGGGGGCTGGAACATTCAGTACTTC
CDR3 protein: CASSLVSGGWNIQYF

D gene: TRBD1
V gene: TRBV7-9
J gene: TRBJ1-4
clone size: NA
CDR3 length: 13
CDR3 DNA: TGTGCCAGCAGCTTGGGACAGGGTGAAAAACTGTTTTTT
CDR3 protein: CASSLGQGEKLFF

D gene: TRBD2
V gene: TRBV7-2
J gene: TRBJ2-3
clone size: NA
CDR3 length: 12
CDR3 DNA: TGTGCCAGCAGCAGTAGCGGGGGCATGCAGTATTTT
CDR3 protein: CASSSSGGMQYF

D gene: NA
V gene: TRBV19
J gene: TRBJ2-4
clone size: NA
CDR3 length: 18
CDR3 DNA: TGTGCCAGTAGTACGTGGTTGTCCAGGGGGGTAGCCAAAAACATTCAGTACTTC
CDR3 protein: CASSTWLSRGVAKNIQYF

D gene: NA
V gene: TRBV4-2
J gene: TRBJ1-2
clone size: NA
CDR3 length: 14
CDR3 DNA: TGTGCCAGCAGCCAAGAGCAGGGGAACTATGGCTACACCTTC
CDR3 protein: CASSQEQGNYGYTF

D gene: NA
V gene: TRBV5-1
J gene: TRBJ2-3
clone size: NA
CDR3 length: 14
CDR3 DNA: TGCGCCAGCAGCTCCGACAGCAGCACAGATACGCAGTATTTT
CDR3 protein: CASSSDSSTDTQYF

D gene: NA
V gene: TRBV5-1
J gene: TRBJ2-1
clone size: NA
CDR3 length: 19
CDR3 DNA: TGCGCCAGCAGCTTGCAAATGGGCGGGGCCGCAAGCTCCTACAATGAGCAGTTCTTC
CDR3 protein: CASSLQMGGAASSYNEQFF

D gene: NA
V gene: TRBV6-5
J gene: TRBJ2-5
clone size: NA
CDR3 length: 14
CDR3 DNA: TGTGCCAGCAGTTACTCGGGCCTACAAGAGACCCAGTACTTC
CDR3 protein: CASSYSGLQETQYF

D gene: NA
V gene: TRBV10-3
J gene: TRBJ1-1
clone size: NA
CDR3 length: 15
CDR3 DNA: TGTGCCATCAGTGATGGGGGGGGACCGAACACTGAAGCTTTCTTT
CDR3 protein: CAISDGGGPNTEAFF